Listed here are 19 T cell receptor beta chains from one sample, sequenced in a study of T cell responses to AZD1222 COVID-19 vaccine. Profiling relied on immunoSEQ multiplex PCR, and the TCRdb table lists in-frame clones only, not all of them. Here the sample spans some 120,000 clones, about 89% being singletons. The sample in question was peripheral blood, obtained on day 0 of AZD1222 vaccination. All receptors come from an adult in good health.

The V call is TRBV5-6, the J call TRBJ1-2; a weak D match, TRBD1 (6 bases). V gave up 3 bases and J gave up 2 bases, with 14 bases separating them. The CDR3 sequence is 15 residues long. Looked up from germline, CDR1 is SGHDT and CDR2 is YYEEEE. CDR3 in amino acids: CASSSSWGANYGYTF. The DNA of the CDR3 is TGTGCCAGCAGCTCATCCTGGGGGGCCAACTATGGCTACACCTTC.

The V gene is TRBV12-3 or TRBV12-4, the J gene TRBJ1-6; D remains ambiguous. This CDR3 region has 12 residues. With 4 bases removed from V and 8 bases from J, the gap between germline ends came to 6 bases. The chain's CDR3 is CASSSEDSPLHF. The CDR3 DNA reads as TGTGCCAGCAGTTCAGAGGATTCACCCCTCCACTTT.

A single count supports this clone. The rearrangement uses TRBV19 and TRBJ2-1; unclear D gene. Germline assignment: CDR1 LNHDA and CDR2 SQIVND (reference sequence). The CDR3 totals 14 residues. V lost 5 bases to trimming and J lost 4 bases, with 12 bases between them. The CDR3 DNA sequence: TGTGCCAGTAGTTCCCCGTCCGAATACAATGAGCAGTTCTTC. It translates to CASSSPSEYNEQFF.

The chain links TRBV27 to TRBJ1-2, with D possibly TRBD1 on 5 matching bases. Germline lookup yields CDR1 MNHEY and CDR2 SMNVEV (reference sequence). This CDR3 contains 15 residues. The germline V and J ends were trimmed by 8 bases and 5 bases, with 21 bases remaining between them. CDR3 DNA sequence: TGTGCCAGCCAACCCGCGGGGACCCTCGAGTATGGCTACACCTTC. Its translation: CASQPAGTLEYGYTF.

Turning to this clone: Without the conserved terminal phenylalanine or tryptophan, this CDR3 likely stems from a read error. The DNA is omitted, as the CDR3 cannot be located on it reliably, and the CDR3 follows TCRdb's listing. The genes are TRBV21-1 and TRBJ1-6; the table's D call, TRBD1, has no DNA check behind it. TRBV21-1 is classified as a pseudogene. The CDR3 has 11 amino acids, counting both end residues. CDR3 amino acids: CASSPPSTGGR.

The CDR3 reads CASGMGMNTEAFF. The CDR3 region has the DNA TGTGCTAGTGGGATGGGGATGAACACTGAAGCTTTCTTT. The rearrangement links TRBV12-5 to TRBJ1-1; D call uncertain. The germline V gene encodes CDR1 LGHNT and CDR2 FRNRAP. CDR3 length: 13 amino acids. Trimming stripped 6 bases from V and 0 bases from J, with 8 bases between. The whole variable domain, remainder taken from reference TRBV12-5 and TRBJ1-1, is DARVTQTPRHKVTEMGQEVTMRCQPILGHNTVFWYRQTMMQGLELLAYFRNRAPLDDSGMPKDRFSAEMPDATLATLKIQPSEPRDSAVYFCASGMGMNTEAFFGQGTRLTVV.

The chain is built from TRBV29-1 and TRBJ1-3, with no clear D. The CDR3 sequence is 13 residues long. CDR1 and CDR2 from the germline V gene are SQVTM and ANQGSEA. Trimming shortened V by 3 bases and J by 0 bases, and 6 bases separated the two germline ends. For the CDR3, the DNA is TGCAGCGTTGAGACGCCCTCTGGAAACACCATATATTTT. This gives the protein CSVETPSGNTIYF.

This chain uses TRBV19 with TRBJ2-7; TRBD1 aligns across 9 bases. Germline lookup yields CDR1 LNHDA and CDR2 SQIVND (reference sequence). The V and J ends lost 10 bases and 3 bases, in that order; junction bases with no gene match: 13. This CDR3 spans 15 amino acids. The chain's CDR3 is CATRRPGTGNYEQYF. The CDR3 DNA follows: TGTGCCACCAGGAGGCCCGGGACAGGGAACTACGAGCAGTACTTC.

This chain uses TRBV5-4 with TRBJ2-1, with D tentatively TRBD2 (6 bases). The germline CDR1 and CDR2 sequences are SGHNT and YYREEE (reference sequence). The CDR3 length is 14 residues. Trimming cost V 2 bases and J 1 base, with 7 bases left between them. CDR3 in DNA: TGTGCCAGCAGCTTCGCGGGATCCTACAATGAGCAGTTCTTC. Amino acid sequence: CASSFAGSYNEQFF.

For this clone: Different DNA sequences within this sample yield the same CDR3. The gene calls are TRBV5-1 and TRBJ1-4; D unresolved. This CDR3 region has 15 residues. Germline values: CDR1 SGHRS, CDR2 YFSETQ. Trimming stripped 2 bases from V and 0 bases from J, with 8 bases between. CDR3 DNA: TGCGCCAGCAGCTTCTCCCAGCCAACTAATGAAAAACTGTTTTTT. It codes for CASSFSQPTNEKLFF.

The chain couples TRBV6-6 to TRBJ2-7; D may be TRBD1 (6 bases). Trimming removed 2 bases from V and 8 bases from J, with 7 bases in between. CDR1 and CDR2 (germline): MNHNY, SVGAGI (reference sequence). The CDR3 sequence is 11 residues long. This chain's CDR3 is CASSYTGKQYF. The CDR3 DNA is TGTGCCAGCAGTTACACAGGGAAGCAGTACTTC.

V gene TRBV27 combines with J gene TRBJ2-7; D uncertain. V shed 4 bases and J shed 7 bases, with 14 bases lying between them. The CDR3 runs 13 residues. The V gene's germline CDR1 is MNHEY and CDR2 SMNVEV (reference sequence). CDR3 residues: CASSSEERLEQYF. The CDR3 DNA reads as TGTGCCAGCAGTTCCGAGGAACGACTGGAGCAGTACTTC.

The CDR3 is CASSPTGSAGANVLTF. CDR3 sequence (DNA): TGTGCCAGCAGCCCGACAGGGTCGGCTGGGGCCAACGTCCTGACTTTC. This chain connects TRBV3-1 (or the pseudogene TRBV3-2) to TRBJ2-6; TRBD1 agrees at 7 bases. Trimming cost V 4 bases and J 2 bases; bases outside gene matches: 5. This CDR3 has 16 amino acids. Germline CDR1 reads LGHDT; CDR2 reads YNNKEL (reference sequence).

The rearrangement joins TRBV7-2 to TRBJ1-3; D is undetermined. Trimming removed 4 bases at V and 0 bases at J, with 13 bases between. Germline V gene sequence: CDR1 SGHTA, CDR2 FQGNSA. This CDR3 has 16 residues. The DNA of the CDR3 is TGTGCCAGCAGCTCCCGGGCTCGCAGCTCTGGAAACACCATATATTTT. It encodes CASSSRARSSGNTIYF.

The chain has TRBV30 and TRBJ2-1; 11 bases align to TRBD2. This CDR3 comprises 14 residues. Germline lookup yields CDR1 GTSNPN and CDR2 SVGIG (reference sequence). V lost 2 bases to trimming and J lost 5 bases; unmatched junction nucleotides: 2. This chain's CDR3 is CAWSPGLADNEQFF. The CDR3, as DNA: TGTGCCTGGAGTCCGGGACTAGCGGACAATGAGCAGTTCTTC.

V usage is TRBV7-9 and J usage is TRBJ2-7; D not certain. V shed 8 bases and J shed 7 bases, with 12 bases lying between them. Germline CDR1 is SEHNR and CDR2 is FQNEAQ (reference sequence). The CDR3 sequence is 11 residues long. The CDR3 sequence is CASSRPGEQYF. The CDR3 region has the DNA TGTGCCAGCTCACGCCCTGGGGAGCAGTACTTC.

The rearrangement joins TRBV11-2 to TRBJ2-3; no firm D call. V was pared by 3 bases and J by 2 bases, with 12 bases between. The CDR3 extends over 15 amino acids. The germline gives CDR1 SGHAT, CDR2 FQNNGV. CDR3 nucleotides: TGTGCCAGCAGCTTCAACTCCCCCCCCACAGATACGCAGTATTTT. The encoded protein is CASSFNSPPTDTQYF.

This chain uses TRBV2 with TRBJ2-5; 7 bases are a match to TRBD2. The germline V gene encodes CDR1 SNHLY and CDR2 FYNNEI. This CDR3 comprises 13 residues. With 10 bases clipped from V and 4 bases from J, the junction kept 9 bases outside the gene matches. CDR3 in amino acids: CATRRGEGETQYF. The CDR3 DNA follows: TGTGCCACCCGCCGGGGGGAGGGAGAGACCCAGTACTTC. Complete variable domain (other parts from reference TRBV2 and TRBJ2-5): EPEVTQTPSHQVTQMGQEVILRCVPISNHLYFYWYRQILGQKVEFLVSFYNNEISEKSEIFDDQFSVERPDGSNFTLKIRSTKLEDSAMYFCATRRGEGETQYFGPGTRLLVL.

The CDR3 loop is CASSLRGKTEAFF. CDR3 in DNA: TGTGCCAGCAGTTTGAGGGGGAAGACTGAAGCTTTCTTT. The chain uses TRBV12-3 or TRBV12-4 and TRBJ1-1; a weak D match, TRBD1 (6 bases). V dropped 3 bases and J dropped 5 bases, with 10 bases sitting between them. The length of the CDR3 is 13 residues.